Below, 14 T cell receptor beta chains from the same sample are listed, as sequenced in a study of blood T cell repertoires in COVID-19 (dated by TCRdb to the early 2020s). The library was produced with the immunoSEQ multiplex PCR assay. TCRdb's version of the immuneACCESS table is confined to in-frame rearrangements and falls short of the full clone set. An unresolved V gene accounts for under half of the shortfall where checked; the remainder is of unknown origin. The sample table shows about 140,000 clones, and 84% are seen once. The ten largest clones represent less than 9% of the sample. Input material: peripheral blood. These receptors all come from a man younger than 45 with COVID-19, enrolled during active disease.

The chain joins TRBV24-1 to TRBJ2-7; D may be TRBD1 (7 bases). Trimming took 2 bases from V and 7 from J, leaving 20 bases between them. Germline values: CDR1 KGHDR, CDR2 SFDVKD. The CDR3 has 16 residues. The CDR3 region is CATSDSLTGRTGEQYF. The CDR3 DNA sequence: TGTGCCACCAGTGATTCCCTGACAGGGAGGACGGGGGAGCAGTACTTC.

The chain combines TRBV7-9 with TRBJ1-1; D may be TRBD1 (6 bases). Germline CDR1 is SEHNR and CDR2 is FQNEAQ (reference sequence). The CDR3 has 15 amino acids. V shed 4 bases and J shed 1 base, with 13 bases lying between them. DNA of the CDR3: TGTGCCAGCAGCTCCCAACAGGGCGCGAACACTGAAGCTTTCTTT. Translation gives CASSSQQGANTEAFF.

The rearrangement links TRBV27 to TRBJ2-1; TRBD2 agrees at 11 bases. This CDR3 has 14 amino acids. J lost 6 bases, V lost 6 bases, and 4 bases had no gene match. Germline CDR1 reads MNHEY; CDR2 reads SMNVEV (reference sequence). Here the CDR3 reads CASSSSGRSNEQFF. The CDR3 bases are TGTGCCAGCAGCTCTAGCGGGAGGAGCAATGAGCAGTTCTTC.

A note on this clone: The conserved closing phenylalanine or tryptophan is absent in this CDR3, likely reflecting a read error. No DNA is shown, since the ends of the CDR3 on it are uncertain; the CDR3 is the one TCRdb lists. The chain is built from TRBV24-1 and TRBJ2-7; TRBD1 is taken as the D call from the table, unchecked against the DNA. Germline assignment: CDR1 KGHDR and CDR2 SFDVKD. A total of 14 residues make up the CDR3, ends included. The CDR3 region is CATSDLRDNSPPEI.

The chain couples TRBV6-5 to TRBJ2-3; 9 bases line up with TRBD2. CDR3 length: 14 amino acids. Germline assignment: CDR1 MNHEY and CDR2 SVGAGI. The V gene end was trimmed by 7 bases and the J gene end by 2 bases; junction bases not matched to a gene: 4. The CDR3 sequence: CASTLAGDTDTQYF. DNA of the CDR3: TGTGCCAGCACCTTAGCGGGGGACACAGATACGCAGTATTTT.

A single count supports this clone. The chain combines TRBV6-4 with TRBJ1-2; TRBD1 might be the D (6 bases). Germline V gene data show CDR1 as MRHNA and CDR2 as SNTAGT. This CDR3 has 13 amino acids. V lost 6 bases to trimming and J lost 4 bases, with 12 bases between them. The CDR3 region has the DNA TGTGCCAGCAGGGACAGCGGTTCCTATGGCTACACCTTC. As protein: CASRDSGSYGYTF.

The chain employs TRBV5-1 and TRBJ1-2; possible D gene TRBD1, 6 bases. Per the germline V gene, CDR1 is SGHRS and CDR2 is YFSETQ. V dropped 4 bases and J dropped 7 bases, with 14 bases sitting between them. The CDR3 is 13 amino acids. The CDR3 region is CASSISGAGGYTF. The CDR3 DNA sequence: TGCGCCAGCAGCATATCAGGGGCGGGTGGCTACACCTTC.

The chain uses TRBV3-1 (or the pseudogene TRBV3-2) and TRBJ2-7; D might be TRBD1 (6 bases). Trimming took 4 bases from V and 7 from J, leaving 14 bases between them. In germline, CDR1 is LGHDT, CDR2 YNNKEL (reference sequence). CDR3 length equals 13 residues. The CDR3 protein is CASSPGQPREQYF. The CDR3 nucleotides read TGTGCCAGCAGCCCCGGACAGCCCAGGGAGCAGTACTTC.

The V and J genes are TRBV13 and TRBJ1-4; D is ambiguous. The CDR3 extends over 14 amino acids. The V end lost 5 bases, the J end lost 6 bases, and 13 bases lay between the germline ends. The germline V gene has CDR1 PRHDT and CDR2 FYEKMQ (reference sequence). CDR3 bases: TGTGCCAGCAGCCCACGTCGGTCGGATGAAAAACTGTTTTTT. This encodes CASSPRRSDEKLFF. The full variable domain, in which reference TRBV13 and TRBJ1-4 provide the parts outside the CDR3, is AAGVIQSPRHLIKEKRETATLKCYPIPRHDTVYWYQQGPGQDPQFLISFYEKMQSDKGSIPDRFSAQQFSDYHSELNMSSLELGDSALYFCASSPRRSDEKLFFGSGTQLSVL.

This sequence joins TRBV7-2 and TRBJ1-3, with 9 bases fitting TRBD1. The germline CDR1 and CDR2 sequences are SGHTA and FQGNSA. CDR3 size: 16 residues. V shed 5 bases and J 0 bases; nucleotides not matched to a gene: 5. The CDR3 DNA is TGTGCCAGCAGCACGACAGGGGGGAGCTCTGGAAACACCATATATTTT. Amino acid sequence: CASSTTGGSSGNTIYF.

This chain connects TRBV10-3 to TRBJ2-1; 16 nucleotides line up with TRBD2. Germline CDR1 reads ENHRY; CDR2 reads SYGVKD. The CDR3 has 16 residues. Trimming at V came to 4 bases and at J to 8 bases, leaving 5 bases not matched to a gene. The CDR3 DNA reads TGTGCCATCAGTGTGGGACTAGCGGGAGGGAACGATGAGCAGTTCTTC. It encodes CAISVGLAGGNDEQFF.

This clone has just one count. The chain employs TRBV2 and TRBJ2-5; 16 nucleotides agree with TRBD2. CDR1 is SNHLY, CDR2 FYNNEI, per germline. J was trimmed by 5 bases and V by 3 bases; bases with no gene match: 6. This CDR3 has 17 amino acids. The CDR3 region is CASSDGTSGRARETQYF. CDR3 in DNA: TGTGCCAGCAGTGACGGGACTAGCGGGAGGGCGCGGGAGACCCAGTACTTC.

The chain carries TRBV6-2 or TRBV6-3 and TRBJ2-2; the D gene is possibly TRBD1 (7 bases). The V and J ends lost 6 bases and 1 base respectively, with 18 bases between them. This CDR3 region has 17 residues. Per the germline V gene, CDR1 is MNHEY and CDR2 is SVGEGT. The CDR3 loop is CASSLLTGRLNTGELFF. In nucleotides, the CDR3 is TGTGCCAGCAGCTTACTGACAGGGAGGTTGAACACCGGGGAGCTGTTTTTT.

The chain employs TRBV2 and TRBJ2-3; D is uncertain. Between the trimmed V and J ends, which lost 8 bases and 2 bases, there was a span of 14 bases. Germline V gene lookup returns CDR1 SNHLY and CDR2 FYNNEI. The CDR3 extends over 14 amino acids. The CDR3 loop is CASLGGNPTDTQYF. DNA for the CDR3: TGTGCCAGCCTAGGCGGTAATCCCACAGATACGCAGTATTTT.